The 24 T cell receptor beta chains given below trace back to one sample, sequenced in a study of vaccination and CD4 T cells after COVID-19. An Oncomine TCR Beta short-read assay was used to sequence the DNA from cultured CD4+ T cells. TCRdb ran MiXCR on the PCR reads and lists one entry per CDR3 protein. Of under 20,000 distinct CDR3 sequences in the sample, 44% are singletons; the top ten hold roughly 15%. Stated time point: late sampling 161 to 241 days after vaccination in three convalescent patients. Specified treatment: approximately 9-day PBMC culture with coronavirus spike peptide pools or control peptides (ViraFEST assay). The antigens for these receptors are not known. This specimen consisted of CD4+ T cells from blood, cultured in vitro, obtained about 7 months after SARS-CoV-2 vaccination. These receptors were taken from a human donor who had recovered from COVID-19.

J is TRBJ1-2 and V is TRBV24-1; tentative D call: TRBD1 (6 bases). Germline CDR1 KGHDR, CDR2 SFDVKD. The germline V and J ends were trimmed by 1 base and 8 bases, with 22 bases remaining between them. This CDR3 comprises 17 residues. CDR3 amino acids: CATSDFPTSLGAGGYTF. The CDR3 DNA sequence: TGTGCCACCAGTGATTTCCCAACTAGTTTGGGGGCGGGAGGCTACACCTTC.

CDR3 amino acids: CSASPPLGNYGYTF. The CDR3 coding sequence is TGCAGTGCTAGTCCCCCCCTAGGCAACTATGGCTACACCTTC. The V gene is TRBV20-1, the J gene TRBJ1-2, with D hard to call. Germline assignment: CDR1 DFQATT and CDR2 SNEGSKA (reference sequence). There are 14 residues in the CDR3. V lost 3 bases and J lost 2, with 13 bases in between.

In DNA form, the CDR3 reads TGTGCCAGCAGCCCAGGGGGCGGGACGGTTTACACCGGGGAGCTGTTTTTT. It encodes CASSPGGGTVYTGELFF. The V gene is TRBV7-3, the J gene TRBJ2-2; 8 bases align to TRBD1. Trimming at V came to 5 bases and at J to 3 bases, leaving 11 bases not matched to a gene. Germline V gives CDR1 SGHTA, CDR2 FQGTGA. This CDR3 has 17 residues. Variable domain in full (rest from reference TRBV7-3 and TRBJ2-2): GAGVSQTPSNKVTEKGKYVELRCDPISGHTALYWYRQSLGQGPEFLIYFQGTGAADDSGLPNDRFFAVRPEGSVSTLKIQRTERGDSAVYLCASSPGGGTVYTGELFFGEGSRLTVL.

The chain joins TRBV20-1 to TRBJ1-2; 7 nucleotides match TRBD1. Germline lookup yields CDR1 DFQATT and CDR2 SNEGSKA (reference sequence). This CDR3 is built from 15 residues. The V gene end was trimmed by 4 bases and the J gene end by 2 bases; junction bases not matched to a gene: 10. The CDR3 sequence: CSATGTETGNYGYTF. CDR3 DNA: TGCAGTGCTACGGGCACCGAGACAGGGAACTATGGCTACACCTTC.

The chain couples TRBV24-1 to TRBJ2-6; D is uncertain. Trimming left V 3 bases short and J 4 bases short, with 12 bases between. The CDR3 contains 16 residues. Germline-derived CDR1 and CDR2 are KGHDR and SFDVKD. This chain's CDR3 is CATSDPALEGANVLTF. In nucleotides, the CDR3 is TGTGCCACCAGTGATCCAGCTCTGGAAGGGGCCAACGTCCTGACTTTC.

In its sample, this clonotype is medium-sized (0.01 to 0.1%). In DNA form, the CDR3 reads TGTGCCAGCAGCCCTGACAGGTCGCCTGACAATGAGCAGTTCTTC. This gives the protein CASSPDRSPDNEQFF. This sequence joins TRBV6-1 and TRBJ2-1, with D maybe TRBD1 (6 bases). The CDR3 is 15 residues long. Germline V gene data show CDR1 as MNHNS and CDR2 as SASEGT. Deletions cut 6 bases from V and 5 bases from J, with 17 bases between.

This clonotype was recorded once. V is TRBV7-3 and J is TRBJ2-3; 9 nucleotides agree with TRBD2. Germline CDR1 reads SGHTA; CDR2 reads FQGTGA. This CDR3 region has 19 residues. V was pared by 1 base and J by 3 bases, with 14 bases of the junction left unmatched. The CDR3 DNA sequence: TGTGCCAGCAGCTTAATCGCCAGATCGCTCAGCGGGGGGACAGATACGCAGTATTTT. This codes for CASSLIARSLSGGTDTQYF.

This chain uses TRBV20-1 with TRBJ2-7; TRBD2 aligns across 11 bases. The germline V gene has CDR1 DFQATT and CDR2 SNEGSKA (reference sequence). Unmatched junction bases numbered 3, after V lost 5 bases and J lost 0 bases. The CDR3 consists of 14 residues. Written as DNA, the CDR3 is TGCAGTGCTCGACTAGCGGGGCGCTCCTACGAGCAGTACTTC. Translated, it gives CSARLAGRSYEQYF.

The J gene is TRBJ1-5, the V gene TRBV5-1, with D perhaps matching TRBD1 (6 bases). V lost 4 bases, J lost 0 bases, and 8 bases lay in between. The CDR3 extends over 14 amino acids. Germline loops: CDR1 SGHRS, CDR2 YFSETQ. The CDR3 DNA follows: TGCGCCAGCAGCCCGGACAGTAGCAATCAGCCCCAGCATTTT. Amino acid sequence: CASSPDSSNQPQHF.

The CDR3 here is CSASRRGRNGYTF. CDR3 nucleotides: TGCAGTGCTAGCAGGCGGGGGAGGAATGGCTACACCTTC. The V call is TRBV20-1, the J call TRBJ1-2; D may be TRBD1 (5 bases). Germline values: CDR1 DFQATT, CDR2 SNEGSKA (reference sequence). The CDR3 extends over 13 amino acids. With 3 bases removed from V and 6 bases from J, the gap between germline ends came to 14 bases.

This clonotype is medium-sized (0.01 to 0.1%) in the sample. V gene TRBV30 combines with J gene TRBJ2-7, with D hard to call. This CDR3 contains 12 residues. Germline CDR1 reads GTSNPN; CDR2 reads SVGIG (reference sequence). Between the trimmed V and J ends, which lost 4 bases and 4 bases, there was a span of 11 bases. For the CDR3, the DNA is TGTGCCTGGAACCAAGCCAGGTACGAGCAGTACTTC. As protein: CAWNQARYEQYF.

The V gene is TRBV21-1, the J gene TRBJ2-5; the table's D gene call, TRBD1, was not cross checked with the DNA. TRBV21-1 is labeled a pseudogene. The CDR3 length is 14 residues. The CDR3 reads CASSKGGLWETQYF. Here the CDR3 DNA reads TGTGCCAGCAGCAAAGGGGGGCTCTGGGAGACCCAGTACTTC.

Only a few counts were recorded for this clonotype. The chain carries TRBV7-6 and TRBJ1-5; D gene ambiguous. Trimming left V 4 bases short and J 5 bases short, with 9 bases between. The CDR3 runs 13 residues. Germline V gene data show CDR1 as SGHVS and CDR2 as FNYEAQ. The CDR3 DNA is TGTGCCAGCAGCTCGCAGCAAGATCAGCCCCAGCATTTT. Amino acid sequence: CASSSQQDQPQHF.

This sequence joins TRBV19 and TRBJ2-3, with D perhaps matching TRBD1 (6 bases). The V gene's germline CDR1 is LNHDA and CDR2 SQIVND (reference sequence). Trimming removed 7 bases from V and 7 bases from J, with 15 bases in between. The CDR3 length is 13 residues. The CDR3 region has the DNA TGTGCCAGTACGACAGGCCCCGGGTATACGCAGTATTTT. Translating gives CASTTGPGYTQYF.

This clonotype was seen more than once but under ten times. The chain combines TRBV18 with TRBJ1-3; tentatively, D is TRBD1 (5 bases). Germline-derived CDR1 and CDR2 are KGHSH and LQKENI. Trimming shortened V by 1 base and J by 8 bases, and 12 bases separated the two germline ends. The CDR3 sequence is 14 residues long. The CDR3 loop reads CASSPLREGDTIYF. In DNA form, the CDR3 reads TGTGCCAGCTCACCACTTAGGGAAGGGGACACCATATATTTT.

The sample holds one count of this clonotype. The genes are TRBV6-1 and TRBJ1-5, with D unresolved. Germline CDR1 and CDR2: MNHNS and SASEGT. V lost 10 bases to trimming and J lost 2 bases, with 18 bases between them. The CDR3 consists of 15 residues. The CDR3: CATATEGSGNQPQHF. The CDR3, as DNA: TGTGCCACCGCAACAGAAGGGTCTGGCAATCAGCCCCAGCATTTT.

The chain joins TRBV7-9 to TRBJ2-3; 8 nucleotides agree with TRBD1. Looked up from germline, CDR1 is SEHNR and CDR2 is FQNEAQ (reference sequence). Trimming cost V 3 bases and J 4 bases; bases outside gene matches: 3. The length of the CDR3 is 14 residues. The CDR3 nucleotides are TGTGCCAGCAGCTTGGACAGGGAGGCAGATACGCAGTATTTT. Its translation is CASSLDREADTQYF.

The table lists this clonotype with a few counts. The chain is built from TRBV7-8 and TRBJ2-7; 13 bases match TRBD2. The CDR3 has 16 amino acids. The germline CDR1 and CDR2 sequences are SGHVS and FQNEAQ. V lost 1 base to trimming and J lost 2 bases; unmatched junction nucleotides: 2. Here the CDR3 reads CASSLVGTSGTYEQYF. CDR3 sequence (DNA): TGTGCCAGCAGCTTAGTCGGGACTAGCGGGACCTACGAGCAGTACTTC.

The chain has TRBV20-1 and TRBJ2-3, with TRBD2 identical over 11 bases. Germline V gene lookup returns CDR1 DFQATT and CDR2 SNEGSKA (reference sequence). With V trimmed by 6 bases and J by 3 bases, 8 bases remained unmatched. The CDR3 runs to 15 residues. This CDR3 is CSAHKTSGVTDTQYF. CDR3 bases: TGCAGTGCCCACAAGACTAGCGGGGTTACAGATACGCAGTATTTT.

V gene TRBV7-2 combines with J gene TRBJ2-5; D is undetermined. Germline loops: CDR1 SGHTA, CDR2 FQGNSA. The CDR3 extends over 13 amino acids. The V end lost 8 bases, the J end lost 1 base, and 11 bases lay between the germline ends. The CDR3 loop is CASSVGIQETQYF. CDR3 DNA sequence: TGTGCCAGCTCCGTGGGTATCCAAGAGACCCAGTACTTC.

This clonotype was detected only a few times. The V gene is TRBV7-2, the J gene TRBJ1-1, with D possibly TRBD1 on 6 matching bases. The CDR3 extends over 15 amino acids. Per the germline V gene, CDR1 is SGHTA and CDR2 is FQGNSA. The V gene lost 2 bases and the J gene lost 2 bases, with 12 bases spanning the gap. The CDR3 protein is CASSLSGVGNTEAFF. Here the CDR3 DNA reads TGTGCCAGCAGCTTATCAGGGGTGGGAAACACTGAAGCTTTCTTT.

By frequency in the sample, this clonotype is medium-sized. This chain uses TRBV2 with TRBJ2-5; 7 nucleotides line up with TRBD1. The germline V gene has CDR1 SNHLY and CDR2 FYNNEI. This CDR3 spans 13 amino acids. The trim removed 6 bases at V and 10 bases at J, leaving 11 bases unmatched. The CDR3 here is CASRENRGVSQYF. The CDR3 bases are TGTGCCAGCAGGGAGAACAGGGGTGTCAGCCAGTACTTC. Drawing the rest from reference TRBV2 and TRBJ2-5, the complete variable domain is EPEVTQTPSHQVTQMGQEVILRCVPISNHLYFYWYRQILGQKVEFLVSFYNNEISEKSEIFDDQFSVERPDGSNFTLKIRSTKLEDSAMYFCASRENRGVSQYFGPGTRLLVL.

CDR3 sequence: CASSESSGRDTQYF. The DNA for the CDR3 is TGTGCCAGCAGTGAATCAAGCGGGAGGGATACGCAGTATTTT. This sequence joins TRBV6-1 and TRBJ2-3; TRBD2 agrees at 9 bases. The CDR3 spans 14 residues. Losses at the gene ends were 2 bases for V and 6 bases for J; bases not matched to a gene: 3. CDR1 and CDR2 from the germline V gene are MNHNS and SASEGT.

V usage is TRBV7-3 and J usage is TRBJ1-2, with D uncertain. CDR1 is SGHTA and CDR2 is FQGTGA in the germline V gene. The germline V and J ends were trimmed by 5 bases and 4 bases, with 11 bases remaining between them. The CDR3 runs 13 residues. The CDR3 nucleotides are TGTGCCAGCAGCGTCGGGCACGGCTATGGCTACACCTTC. This translates into CASSVGHGYGYTF.